This is a list of T cell receptor beta chains from one sample in a study of blood T cell repertoires in COVID-19. Clones were read by immunoSEQ multiplex PCR, and TCRdb kept only the in-frame ones, dropping some. The profile shows 150,000 or so clones, around nine tenths of them singletons. The sequencing sample was made of PBMCs or T cells enriched from blood (not recorded which). Source of these receptors: a woman aged 45-65 years who had recovered from COVID-19. Each CDR3 is given with its conserved first and last residue. D genes are given only for firm matches. The listing skips clone size in some rows; elsewhere it reads once, few, many or a size class.

clone size	V gene	J gene	D gene	CDR3 DNA	CDR3 protein
.	TRBV7-2	TRBJ1-2	TRBD1	TGTGCCAGCAGCTTAAGGGGGCCCGACAGGGAACCTTATGGCTACACCTTC	CASSLRGPDREPYGYTF
.	TRBV18	TRBJ2-3	TRBD2	TGTGCCAGCTCACCGCTAGCGGGGGCCTCAGGCACAGATACGCAGTATTTT	CASSPLAGASGTDTQYF
.	TRBV18	TRBJ1-1	TRBD1	TGTGCCAGCTCACCACTTGACAGGGGCACTGAAGCTTTCTTT	CASSPLDRGTEAFF
.	TRBV9	TRBJ1-6	.	TGTGCCAGCAGCGTAGGGGGCGCGGGGGGTTCACCCCTCCACTTT	CASSVGGAGGSPLHF
.	TRBV6-8	TRBJ2-7	.	TGTGCCAGCAGTTTCCCGGACAGTCACGAGCAGTACTTC	CASSFPDSHEQYF
.	TRBV19	TRBJ1-1	TRBD1	TGTGCCAGTACGGCGCGGACAGGGGGGAAAGCTTTCTTT	CASTARTGGKAFF
few	TRBV12-3/TRBV12-4	TRBJ1-1	.	TGTGCCAGCACGGTGTACACTGAAGCTTTCTTT	CASTVYTEAFF
.	TRBV6-6	TRBJ2-7	.	TGTGCCAGCAGTTACTCGGACAGATCCTACGAGCAGTACTTC	CASSYSDRSYEQYF
.	TRBV19	TRBJ2-1	.	TGTGCCAGTAGGGGACGGACAGCGAACAATCTCCGCCATGAGCAGTTCTTC	CASRGRTANNLRHEQFF
once	TRBV20-1	TRBJ2-3	TRBD2	TGCAGTGCTAGTGCGGGGGGGCCAGGAACAGATACGCAGTATTTT	CSASAGGPGTDTQYF
.	TRBV11-3	TRBJ1-1	.	TGTGCCAGCAGTCCTAGGGGTTGGGGGAACACTGAAGCTTTCTTT	CASSPRGWGNTEAFF
.	TRBV7-2	TRBJ1-1	.	TGTGCCAGCAGCTTCCGGGCGGGGAACACTGAAGCTTTCTTT	CASSFRAGNTEAFF
.	TRBV9	TRBJ2-3	.	TGTGCCAGCAGCGTAGCGTCAGATACGCAGTATTTT	CASSVASDTQYF
few	TRBV5-6	TRBJ1-1	TRBD1	TGTGCCAGCAGCTTAGCGTCGGGACAGGGAGCTTTCTTT	CASSLASGQGAFF
.	TRBV4-1	TRBJ2-7	TRBD1	TGCGCCAGCAGCCCGGGACAGAGTCCCTACGAGCAGTACTTC	CASSPGQSPYEQYF
.	TRBV20-1	TRBJ2-7	.	TGCAGTGCTTCCCCAGACTACGAGCAGTACTTC	CSASPDYEQYF
.	TRBV19	TRBJ2-3	.	TGTGCCAGTAGTATTATCTTTGGCGGGAGCACAGATACGCAGTATTTT	CASSIIFGGSTDTQYF
.	TRBV5-4	TRBJ1-1	.	TGTGCCAGCAGCTTGGTGGAGATTGACTGGTTCGGGAACACTGAAGCTTTCTTT	CASSLVEIDWFGNTEAFF
.	TRBV24-1	TRBJ1-2	.	TGTGCCACCAGTGACCAGGACAGCTATGGCTACACCTTC	CATSDQDSYGYTF
.	TRBV2	TRBJ2-5	TRBD2	TGTGCCAGCAGTGCCCAGCGGGGCCCCCAAGAGACCCAGTACTTC	CASSAQRGPQETQYF
.	TRBV12-5	TRBJ2-5	TRBD1	TGTGCTAGTGGTTCAGGGGGCGTTTTTGAGACCCAGTACTTC	CASGSGGVFETQYF
.	TRBV7-2	TRBJ2-5	TRBD2	TGTGCCAGCAGCCCCCAGGGCCTGCGGGGGGGCAGGGAGACCCAGTACTTC	CASSPQGLRGGRETQYF
.	TRBV6-5	TRBJ1-1	TRBD1	TGTGCCAGCAGGCCCACAGGGGGCAACACTGAAGCTTTCTTT	CASRPTGGNTEAFF
.	TRBV3-1/TRBV3-2	TRBJ1-3	.	TGTGCCAGCAGCATCAGGCAACCCTCTGGAAACACCATATATTTT	CASSIRQPSGNTIYF
.	TRBV5-4	TRBJ2-3	TRBD2	TGTGCCAGCAGCCCTGGGACTAGCGGGGGCCTCACAGATACGCAGTATTTT	CASSPGTSGGLTDTQYF
.	TRBV5-1	TRBJ1-5	TRBD1	TGCGCCAGCAGCTTAGGGACAGGGTTTCGGGGCAATCAGCCCCAGCATTTT	CASSLGTGFRGNQPQHF
.	TRBV18	TRBJ2-5	TRBD2	TGTGCCAGCTCACCTACGGGAGGCCAAGAGACCCAGTACTTC	CASSPTGGQETQYF
.	TRBV7-9	TRBJ2-7	.	TGTGCCAGCAGAGGGGATAGCTACGAGCAGTACTTC	CASRGDSYEQYF
.	TRBV7-2	TRBJ2-5	TRBD2	TGTGCCAGCAGCTTATCTAGCGGGGGCCAAGAGACCCAGTACTTC	CASSLSSGGQETQYF
.	TRBV10-1	TRBJ1-3	.	TGCGCCAGCAGTGAGTCCTTGGAGGGAGGGGCCTTTGGAAACACCATATATTTT	CASSESLEGGAFGNTIYF
.	TRBV20-1	TRBJ2-1	.	TGCAGTGCGACGAGGTACAATGAGCAGTTCTTC	CSATRYNEQFF
.	TRBV4-3	TRBJ1-1	.	TGCGCCAGCAGCTTAGGACAGAACACTGAAGCTTTCTTT	CASSLGQNTEAFF
few	TRBV6-5	TRBJ1-1	TRBD1	TGTGCCAGCAGGGGAGACAGGGGGAACACTGAAGCTTTCTTT	CASRGDRGNTEAFF
.	TRBV10-3	TRBJ1-2	.	TGTGCCATCAGTGAGGGCCAGGGCTATGGCTACACCTTC	CAISEGQGYGYTF
.	TRBV7-3	TRBJ2-3	.	TGTGCCAGCAGCTTAGCGGGATCCAGAGATACGCAGTATTTT	CASSLAGSRDTQYF
once	TRBV9	TRBJ2-2	TRBD2	TGTGCCAGCAGCGTACTTAGCGGGGGGGCTCCCGGGGAGCTGTTTTTT	CASSVLSGGAPGELFF
.	TRBV7-9	TRBJ1-2	TRBD1	TGTGCCAGCAGCCCGGGGGGACAGGTCCCCTGGACCTTC	CASSPGGQVPWTF
.	TRBV13	TRBJ2-5	.	TGTGCCAGCAGCTTCGGTACAGGCCTTACAGAGACCCAGTACTTC	CASSFGTGLTETQYF
.	TRBV4-1	TRBJ2-3	TRBD2	TGCGCCAGCAGCCTACAATCTCGTTCGGGGGGGCCGGGAGATACGCAGTATTTT	CASSLQSRSGGPGDTQYF
once	TRBV18	TRBJ1-4	.	TGTGCCAGCTCACCTAAGGCGGGGGAAAAACTGTTTTTT	CASSPKAGEKLFF
.	TRBV18	TRBJ1-5	.	TGTGCCAGCTCACCAAACCGGGTCGGGGAAGGGAGCAATCAGCCCCAGCATTTT	CASSPNRVGEGSNQPQHF
.	TRBV13	TRBJ2-7	.	TGTGCCAGCAGCGGACGCAGGGTTTCCTCCTACGAGCAGTACTTC	CASSGRRVSSYEQYF
.	TRBV15	TRBJ2-3	TRBD1	TGTGCCACCAGCAGAGAGGCAGGGACAGTCACAGATACGCAGTATTTT	CATSREAGTVTDTQYF
.	TRBV6-2/TRBV6-3	TRBJ2-3	.	TGTGCCAGCAGTTGGGGGGGGCTTGGAGATACGCAGTATTTT	CASSWGGLGDTQYF
.	TRBV5-1	TRBJ1-1	.	TGCGCCAGCAGCTTCCAGGGGTGGGCTGAAGCTTTCTTT	CASSFQGWAEAFF
.	TRBV5-1	TRBJ1-5	TRBD1	TGCGCCAGCGTCACAGGGGGCGCCAGAAACAATCAGCCCCAGCATTTT	CASVTGGARNNQPQHF